The present entry profiles one TCR beta chain with its context. The data derive from a study of blood T cell repertoires in COVID-19. Study details: COVID-19 samples, acute and convalescent, were from the United States, Italy and Spain. PBMCs, B-cell-depleted T cells, or T cells were the source of the cDNA or gDNA that made up the material.

In the study's own analysis: Reference gene primer amplification gave estimated nucleated cell counts. Libraries were prepared by immunoSEQ multiplex PCR; TCRdb keeps only in-frame clonotypes and omits some of them. The DNA gave D and trimming, while V, J and clone size come from that table. The sample includes roughly 68,000 clones, 85% to 90% of them seen just once. CDR3 size: 13 residues. Germline V gene data show CDR1 as KGHSH and CDR2 as LQKENI. V was cut by 2 bases and J by 5 bases, with 6 bases left in between. The origin of this receptor is a woman aged 80 or over with active COVID-19. Sequencing was performed on peripheral blood. This rearrangement joins TRBV18 to TRBJ1-4; D is unresolved. This chain's CDR3 is CASSPDKNEKLFF. As DNA, the CDR3 is TGTGCCAGCTCACCAGACAAGAATGAAAAACTGTTTTTT.